Listed below are T cell receptor beta chains from one sample, sequenced in a study of cytomegalovirus exposure and HLA in healthy donors. Measured with immunoSEQ multiplex PCR; TCRdb has only the in-frame clones, and not every one. Of 98,000 or so clones in the sample, roughly 80% were seen once. Input material: PBMCs. The source is a man aged 60-69 years in good health and CMV-seropositive. CDR3s include the opening cysteine and the closing phenylalanine or tryptophan. A row's size may be missing; if present it is once, few, many or a size class.

>NA|TRBV7-4|TRBJ1-2
CASNLQRREDYGYTF
>NA|TRBV25-1|TRBJ1-1
CASSDPRHGDTEAFF
>NA|TRBV25-1|TRBJ1-1
CASSDTGGSTEAFF
>NA|TRBV5-4|TRBJ2-2
CASSFQGAGELFF
>NA|TRBV2|TRBJ2-7
CASSLTGLNEQYF
>NA|TRBV18|TRBJ2-5
CASSPLDWLQETQYF
>NA|TRBV11-2|TRBJ2-7
CASSLPRTYEQYF
>NA|TRBV2|TRBJ1-5
CASSVGGQGNQPQHF
>NA|TRBV6-1|TRBJ2-5
CASSDLYQETQYF
>NA|TRBV27|TRBJ2-1
CASSLRLGPSSYNEQFF
>NA|TRBV2|TRBJ2-7
CASSDPGGGQSYEQYF
>NA|TRBV5-1|TRBJ1-6
CASSARQAFNSPLHF
>NA|TRBV5-1|TRBJ2-7
CASSLGGVSSYEQYF
>NA|TRBV2|NA
CASSVLGYEQYF
>NA|TRBV19|TRBJ1-1
CASRLRGNTEAFF
>NA|TRBV11-1|TRBJ1-1
CASSPGGRGMNTEAFF
>NA|TRBV30|TRBJ2-3
CAWRHSTDTQYF
>NA|TRBV9|TRBJ2-7
CASSVGTGIYEQYF
>many|TRBV7-2|TRBJ1-6
CASSSGTGYNSPLHF
>once|TRBV30|TRBJ1-2
CAFKLGQNYGYTF
>many|TRBV10-2|TRBJ2-7
CASRPRTGLPYEQYF
>few|TRBV27|TRBJ2-2
CASSFPRGELFF
>NA|TRBV6-5|TRBJ2-1
CASSYSGGTKNEQFF
>few|TRBV7-9|TRBJ1-1
CSSSLEHTEAFF
>NA|TRBV19|TRBJ1-4
CASSTLQGRLNEKLFF
>NA|TRBV6-4|TRBJ2-1
CASSQTGASNEQFF
>once|TRBV28|TRBJ1-2
CAITTGDHGYTF
>NA|TRBV7-7|TRBJ2-1
CASSSRRGGGNEQFF
>NA|TRBV6-1|TRBJ2-2
CASSATSGGANTGELFF
>NA|TRBV28|TRBJ1-2
CASSLWGQALNYGYTF
>medium-sized|TRBV5-1|TRBJ1-5
CASSLEVGQPQHF
>NA|TRBV5-4|TRBJ2-7
CASSRGPLGTGRDEQYF
>NA|TRBV11-2|TRBJ2-5
CASARDPGKETQYF
>NA|TRBV2|TRBJ1-5
CASSLNTQGNQPQHF